This T cell receptor beta chain comes out of a study of T cells after yellow fever vaccination. General study findings and limits: Shared CD4/CD8 clonotypes were a small share, likely from convergent recombination. When the response was secondary, it was weaker but reached its peak faster, day 5 versus 15.

Many counts were recorded for this clonotype. Its antigen is unknown. V lost 3 bases to trimming and J lost 4 bases, with 14 bases between them. Germline V gene sequence: CDR1 ENHRY, CDR2 SYGVKD. The CDR3 totals 15 residues. Generation of TCR cDNA used 5'RACE template switching (which added a universal primer site and UMIs). TCRdb reprocessed the 5' RACE reads with MiXCR, giving one entry per CDR3 protein. The repertoire includes about 350,000 distinct CDR3 sequences, approximately 8% of them detected once, and roughly 15% sits in the top ten. The V and J genes are TRBV10-3 and TRBJ2-3, with unresolved D. Sequences were derived from PBMCs, sampled roughly 46 days after the first yellow fever vaccination. This receptor was obtained from a man aged 18-30 years who received the YFV17D yellow fever vaccine. In DNA form, the CDR3 reads TGTGCCATCAGTGACGTAAGGGTAACCCCAGATACGCAGTATTTT. This codes for CAISDVRVTPDTQYF.